What follows are 6 T cell receptor beta chains derived from one specimen sequenced in a study of cytomegalovirus exposure and HLA in healthy donors. The PCR was carried out with 60 Vbeta primers and 13 Jbeta primers. Some clones are missing from TCRdb's copy, which holds only in-frame ones; the method was immunoSEQ multiplex PCR. Here the sample spans fewer than 95,000 clones, roughly three quarters being singletons. What was sequenced was PBMCs. The receptors stem from a man aged 35 to 55 in good health and CMV-seronegative.

This chain uses TRBV7-6 with TRBJ1-1; TRBD1 matches 7 bases. The CDR3 spans 15 residues. V lost 1 base, J lost 1 base, and 3 bases stayed unmatched. Germline V CDR1 and CDR2: SGHVS, FNYEAQ. CDR3 protein: CASSLDAGGNTEAFF. The CDR3 DNA follows: TGTGCCAGCAGCTTAGATGCAGGGGGGAACACTGAAGCTTTCTTT.

This clone turned up a few times. The chain's CDR3 is CAIRTENNEKLFF. CDR3 sequence (DNA): TGTGCCATCCGGACAGAGAACAATGAAAAACTGTTTTTT. V and J are TRBV10-3 and TRBJ1-4, with TRBD1 as a possible D gene (6 bases). The CDR3 consists of 13 residues. The V end was cut by 8 bases, the J end by 5 bases, with 12 bases between. Germline V lookup: CDR1 ENHRY, CDR2 SYGVKD.

The CDR3 reads CASSQGSNTQYF. The CDR3 nucleotides are TGCGCCAGCAGCCAAGGTAGTAATACGCAGTATTTT. This sequence joins TRBV4-1 and TRBJ2-3; the D is unclear. CDR1 is MGHRA and CDR2 is YSYEKL in the germline V gene. Trimming left V 1 base short and J 7 bases short, with 6 bases between. The CDR3 contains 12 residues.

As for this clone: A read error may produce the germline difference seen at one junction end. The chain employs TRBV7-2 and TRBJ2-7; D gene unclear. CDR3 length equals 13 residues. CDR1 and CDR2 from the germline V gene are SGHTA and FQGNSA. CDR3 sequence reads: CASSLEPLSGTDF. CDR3 bases: TGTGCCAGCAGCTTAGAACCTTTGTCCGGTACGGACTTC.

The chain couples TRBV6-1 to TRBJ1-2; 7 bases fit TRBD1. The CDR3 runs 15 residues. V was pared by 5 bases and J by 6 bases, with 12 bases of the junction left unmatched. The germline V gene has CDR1 MNHNS and CDR2 SASEGT. The CDR3 DNA reads as TGTGCCAGCAGTCAACCGGGACAGTTGCGGGATGGCTACACCTTC. Protein: CASSQPGQLRDGYTF.

The V gene is TRBV9, the J gene TRBJ2-5, with a tentative D call TRBD1 (6 bases). The CDR3 length is 15 residues. V lost 0 bases and J 5 bases, leaving 14 bases between the germline ends. The germline gives CDR1 SGDLS, CDR2 YYNGEE. The CDR3: CASSVGTDLGETQYF. The CDR3 DNA sequence: TGTGCCAGCAGCGTAGGGACAGACTTGGGGGAGACCCAGTACTTC.